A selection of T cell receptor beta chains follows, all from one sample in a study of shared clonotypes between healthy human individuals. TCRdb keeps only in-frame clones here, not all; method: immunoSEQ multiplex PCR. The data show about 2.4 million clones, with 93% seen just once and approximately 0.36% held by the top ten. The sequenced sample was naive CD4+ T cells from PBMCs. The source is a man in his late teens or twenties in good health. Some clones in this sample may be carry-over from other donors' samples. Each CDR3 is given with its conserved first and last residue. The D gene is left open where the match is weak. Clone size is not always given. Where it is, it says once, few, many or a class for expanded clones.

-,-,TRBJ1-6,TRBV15,TGTGCCACCAGCCCCCCCTTCGATTCACCCCTCCACTTT,CATSPPFDSPLHF
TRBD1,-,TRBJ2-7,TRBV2,TGTGCCAGCACGGGACAGGGGTTGGGCGAGCAGTACTTC,CASTGQGLGEQYF
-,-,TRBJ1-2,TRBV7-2,TGTGCCAGCAGCTTAGGGTTTTACTTCGGCTACACCTTC,CASSLGFYFGYTF
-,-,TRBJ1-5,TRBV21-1,TGTGCCAGCAACCGCCATAGCAATCAGCCCCAGCATTTT,CASNRHSNQPQHF
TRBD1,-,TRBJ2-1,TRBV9,TGTGCCAGCAGCGTAGGTTGGTTCGACAGGGTGAATGAGCAGTTCTTC,CASSVGWFDRVNEQFF
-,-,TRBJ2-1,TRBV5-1,TGCGCCAGCAGCCCAGGGCCCGGGACTGGGGAAACCAATGAGCAGTTCTTC,CASSPGPGTGETNEQFF
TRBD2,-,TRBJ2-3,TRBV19,TGTGCCAGTAAAACCAGCGGGGGAGGCACAGATACGCAGTATTTT,CASKTSGGGTDTQYF
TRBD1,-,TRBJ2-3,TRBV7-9,TGTGCCAGCAGCTTGGACTACAGGGGGCATGATACGCAGTATTTT,CASSLDYRGHDTQYF
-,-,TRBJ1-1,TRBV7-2,TGTGCCAGCAGCTTACGAGGGAGGGGAGGCACTGAAGCTTTCTTT,CASSLRGRGGTEAFF
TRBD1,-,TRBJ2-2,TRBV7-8,TGTGCCAGCAGCCCAGGGACAGGGAGGACCGGGGAGCTGTTTTTT,CASSPGTGRTGELFF
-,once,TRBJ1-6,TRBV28,TGTGCCAGCATCCCACCGGTGGGTGATAATTCACCCCTCCACTTT,CASIPPVGDNSPLHF
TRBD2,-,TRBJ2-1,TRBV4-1,TGCGCCAGCAGCTGGGGACTAGCGGACTACAATGAGCAGTTCTTC,CASSWGLADYNEQFF
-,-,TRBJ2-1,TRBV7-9,TGTGCCAGCAGCACAATGGGGCAGTACAATGAGCAGTTCTTC,CASSTMGQYNEQFF
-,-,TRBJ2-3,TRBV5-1,TGCGCCAGCAGCTTAGTACAGGCAGAGCTTAGCACAGATACGCAGTATTTT,CASSLVQAELSTDTQYF
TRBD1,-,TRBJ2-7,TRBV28,TGTGCCAGCAGGTTACTGGGACAGGGTTACGAGCAGTACTTC,CASRLLGQGYEQYF
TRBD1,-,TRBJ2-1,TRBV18,TGTGCCAGCTCACCCAGCCAGGGGGCATTGAATGAGCAGTTCTTC,CASSPSQGALNEQFF
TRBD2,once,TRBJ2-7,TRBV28,TGTGCCAGCAGTTCCCACCGGGGGGGTCCAAGTTCCTACGAGCAGTACTTC,CASSSHRGGPSSYEQYF
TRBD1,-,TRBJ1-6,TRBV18,TGTGCCAGCTCACCCCCGGGACAGGGAAATTCACCCCTCCACTTT,CASSPPGQGNSPLHF
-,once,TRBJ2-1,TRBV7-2,TGTGCCAGCAGCTTATCGGCGGGACACAATGAGCAGTTCTTC,CASSLSAGHNEQFF
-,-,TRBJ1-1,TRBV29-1,TGCAGCGTTCACCAGTTGGCTTTCGGGGGCACTGAAGCTTTCTTT,CSVHQLAFGGTEAFF
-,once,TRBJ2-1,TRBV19,TGTGCCAGTAGTATTGACAGTACCTACAATGAGCAGTTCTTC,CASSIDSTYNEQFF
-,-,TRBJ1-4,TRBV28,TGTGCCAGCAGCCGAAGACGGAATCTAGCTAATGAAAAACTGTTTTTT,CASSRRRNLANEKLFF
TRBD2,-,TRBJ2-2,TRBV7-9,TGTGCCAGCAGCCAGATTCTAGCGGGAGCCCCCGGGGAGCTGTTTTTT,CASSQILAGAPGELFF
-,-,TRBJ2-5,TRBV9,TGTGCCAGCAGCCTCAGGGGACGGGAGACCCAGTACTTC,CASSLRGRETQYF
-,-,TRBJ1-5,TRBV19,TGTGCCAGTAGTCCAAGCCGACAGGAGATCAATCAGCCCCAGCATTTT,CASSPSRQEINQPQHF
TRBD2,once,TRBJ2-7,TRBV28,TGTGCCAGCAGCTCGGGCGGCGGGGGGCTCTACGAGCAGTACTTC,CASSSGGGGLYEQYF
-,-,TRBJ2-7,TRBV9,TGTGCCAGCAGCGTAGCCGGAGGGGCCCCTTACGAGCAGTACTTC,CASSVAGGAPYEQYF
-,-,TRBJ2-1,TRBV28,TGTGCCAGCAGTCTAACTACGGCGAGGTACAATGAGCAGTTCTTC,CASSLTTARYNEQFF
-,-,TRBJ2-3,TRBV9,TGTGCCAGCAGCTCAGATTTAGATACGCAGTATTTT,CASSSDLDTQYF
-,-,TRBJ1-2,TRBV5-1,TGCGCCAGCAGCTTGGCTGTCGGCGGCGTTGCTAACTATGGCTACACCTTC,CASSLAVGGVANYGYTF
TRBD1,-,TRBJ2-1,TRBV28,TGTGCCAGCAGGGTCGGGACAGGCGAGTACAATGAGCAGTTCTTC,CASRVGTGEYNEQFF
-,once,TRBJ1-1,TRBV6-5,TGTGCCAGCAGACGGGTAGCCGGGGCCAACACTGAAGCTTTCTTT,CASRRVAGANTEAFF
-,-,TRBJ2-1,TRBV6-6,TGTGCCAGCAGCCCGTACAATGAGCAGTTCTTC,CASSPYNEQFF
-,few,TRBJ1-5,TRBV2,TGTGCCAGCAGTGTCCAGGGGAATCAGCCCCAGCATTTT,CASSVQGNQPQHF
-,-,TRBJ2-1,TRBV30,TGTGCCTGGAGTCAGATAATATACAATGAGCAGTTCTTC,CAWSQIIYNEQFF
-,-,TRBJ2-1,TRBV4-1,TGCGCCAGCAGCCTGACGGGAGACTCCTACAATGAGCAGTTCTTC,CASSLTGDSYNEQFF
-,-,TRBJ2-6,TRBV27,TGTGCCAGCAGGGGAAGACTCTCTGGGGCCAACGTCCTGACTTTC,CASRGRLSGANVLTF
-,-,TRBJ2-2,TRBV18,TGTGCCAGCTCACCATTTGCCGGGACATTCTCCGGGGAGCTGTTTTTT,CASSPFAGTFSGELFF
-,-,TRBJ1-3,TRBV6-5,TGTGCCAGCAGACCACCGGGACAAGGAAACACCATATATTTT,CASRPPGQGNTIYF
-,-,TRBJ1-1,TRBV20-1,TGCAGTGGTCAGGGTCCCACTGAAGCTTTCTTT,CSGQGPTEAFF
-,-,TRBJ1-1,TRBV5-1,TGCGCCAGCAGCTCCACCCCAATCCGGGAGAACACTGAAGCTTTCTTT,CASSSTPIRENTEAFF
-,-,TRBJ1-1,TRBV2,TGTGCCAGCAGTGGAATGGGAGGGTTGAACACTGAAGCTTTCTTT,CASSGMGGLNTEAFF
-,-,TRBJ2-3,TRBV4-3,TGCGCCAGCAGCCAAGAAGGGACTAGCACAGATACGCAGTATTTT,CASSQEGTSTDTQYF
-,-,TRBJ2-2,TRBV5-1,TGCGCCAGCAGCTTTTTATCCGGGGCTAACACCGGGGAGCTGTTTTTT,CASSFLSGANTGELFF
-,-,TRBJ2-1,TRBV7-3,TGTGCCAGCAGCTCGGGAGTAACTGAGCAGTTCTTC,CASSSGVTEQFF
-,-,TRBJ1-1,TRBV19,TGTGCCAGTAGTAGGGGGTCTCCGAACACTGAAGCTTTCTTT,CASSRGSPNTEAFF
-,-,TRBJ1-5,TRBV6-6,TGTGCCAGCAGCCCCAGACCCCAGCCCCAGCATTTT,CASSPRPQPQHF
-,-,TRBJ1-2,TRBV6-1,TGTGCCAGCAGTGAAGGAGGCTATGGCTACACCTTC,CASSEGGYGYTF
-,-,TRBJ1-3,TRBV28,TGTGCCAGCAGTTTAGCGAGCGCCTCTGGAAACACCATATATTTT,CASSLASASGNTIYF
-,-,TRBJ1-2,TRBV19,TGTGCCAGTAGTAGCCTGACAGTTTCGCGAGGCTACACCTTC,CASSSLTVSRGYTF
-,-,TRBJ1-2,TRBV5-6,TGTGCCAGCAGCTCTACAGGGAAGGACTATGGCTACACCTTC,CASSSTGKDYGYTF
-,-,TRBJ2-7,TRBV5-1,TGCGCCAGCAGCGAAAGATACAGGTACGGCCCAGCGAACGACGAGCAGTACTTC,CASSERYRYGPANDEQYF
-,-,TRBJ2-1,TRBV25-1,TGTGCCAGCAGTGAAGACTTCAGGGCTGAGCAGTTCTTC,CASSEDFRAEQFF
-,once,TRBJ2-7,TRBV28,TGTGCCAGCAGTTTTTCGGGGGCCCCCCGCGAGCAGTACTTC,CASSFSGAPREQYF
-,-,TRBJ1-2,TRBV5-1,TGCGCCAGCAGCCCCCCAGGTCAGCTCTATGGCTACACCTTC,CASSPPGQLYGYTF
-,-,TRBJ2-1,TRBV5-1,TGCGCCAGCAGCTTGGAAGGACGGCAATACAATGAGCAGTTCTTC,CASSLEGRQYNEQFF
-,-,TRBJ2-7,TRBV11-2,TGTGCCAGCAGCCGCGGTCCCCCCTACGAGCAGTACTTC,CASSRGPPYEQYF
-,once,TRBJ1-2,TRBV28,TGTGCCAGCAGTTTAGAGGGGACGGGCTATGGCTACACCTTC,CASSLEGTGYGYTF
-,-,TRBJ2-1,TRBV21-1,TGTGCCAGCAGCAGTCCCGGGGATGAGCAGTTCTTC,CASSSPGDEQFF
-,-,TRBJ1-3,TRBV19,TGTGCCAGTAGTATCCCCGGGGGAAACACCATATATTTT,CASSIPGGNTIYF